The 24 T cell receptor beta chains below come from one sample, sequenced in a study of blood T cells in healthy people across ages (dated by TCRdb to about 2015). The library relied on 5' RACE. Sequencing used an Illumina HiSeq 2500. A second PCR of roughly 6 to 11 cycles was run with a J-beta primer mix and a sample-barcoded 5' primer. In-frame beta chains were kept once TCRdb had trimmed the public reads at Q25 with fastp and called clones with MiXCR. Under each unique CDR3 protein, matching rows form one entry showing the most common genes and DNA. This sample has more than 1 million distinct CDR3 sequences in its table, and 40% to 45% of those were observed once. The ten largest make up 15% to 20% of the sample. Sequenced input: blood. These receptors were obtained from a woman in her sixties or seventies in good health.

The rearrangement uses TRBV7-6 and TRBJ2-5; 10 positions match TRBD1. Trimming at V came to 5 bases and at J to 3 bases, leaving 15 bases not matched to a gene. The CDR3 runs to 18 residues. The germline V gene has CDR1 SGHVS and CDR2 FNYEAQ. CDR3 region: CASSPTTTPTGGKETQYF. The DNA of the CDR3 is TGTGCCAGCAGCCCTACGACTACTCCGACAGGGGGCAAAGAGACCCAGTACTTC.

The rearrangement links TRBV18 to TRBJ2-1; D gene uncertain. The CDR3 has 15 residues. The germline V gene has CDR1 KGHSH and CDR2 LQKENI. Trimming removed 3 bases at V and 4 bases at J, with 13 bases between. The CDR3 here is CASSPAGYGYNEQFF. The CDR3 region has the DNA TGTGCCAGCTCACCTGCCGGCTACGGATACAATGAGCAGTTCTTC.

This clonotype was observed a few times. V gene TRBV27 combines with J gene TRBJ2-5; no definite D call. The germline V gene has CDR1 MNHEY and CDR2 SMNVEV (reference sequence). Trimming took off 7 bases at V and 4 bases at J, with 13 bases between the two ends. CDR3 length: 13 residues. The CDR3 nucleotides read TGTGCCAGCATTCCCCGAGGTCGAGAGACCCAGTACTTC. It is translated as CASIPRGRETQYF.

This clonotype came up a few times. The gene calls are TRBV4-2 and TRBJ1-2, with D possibly matching TRBD1 (5 bases). The germline V gene encodes CDR1 LGHNA and CDR2 YNFKEQ. The CDR3 covers 15 residues. V shed 0 bases and J shed 5 bases, with 13 bases lying between them. The CDR3, as DNA: TGTGCCAGCAGCCAAGAGGCCAGGGAGGGGTATGGCTACACCTTC. It translates to CASSQEAREGYGYTF.

The chain links TRBV4-1 to TRBJ2-7; D may match TRBD1 or TRBD2 (6 bases each). CDR1 is MGHRA and CDR2 is YSYEKL in the germline V gene. The CDR3 totals 16 residues. The V end lost 3 bases, the J end lost 2 bases, and 17 bases lay between the germline ends. CDR3 sequence reads: CASSQTDRTKTYEQYF. The CDR3 DNA reads as TGCGCCAGCAGCCAGACCGACAGGACTAAAACCTACGAGCAGTACTTC.

This clonotype was seen a handful of times. The chain carries TRBV29-1 and TRBJ2-1; D gene uncertain. Germline V gives CDR1 SQVTM, CDR2 ANQGSEA. CDR3 length: 10 amino acids. Trimming removed 4 bases from V and 9 bases from J, with 7 bases in between. DNA for the CDR3: TGCAGCGTTGTCTTTACTGAGCAGTTCTTC. Residues: CSVVFTEQFF.

This chain connects TRBV6-5 to TRBJ2-4; D not certain. This CDR3 spans 16 amino acids. V was cut by 2 bases and J by 0 bases, with 11 bases left in between. Germline V gene sequence: CDR1 MNHEY, CDR2 SVGAGI. CDR3 residues: CASSYPRRIAKNIQYF. DNA for the CDR3: TGTGCCAGCAGTTACCCTAGAAGGATAGCCAAAAACATTCAGTACTTC.

This clonotype has a handful of counts. This rearrangement joins TRBV20-1 to TRBJ2-4; D could derive from TRBD1 or TRBD2 (5 bases each). The CDR3 contains 13 residues. V gave up 5 bases and J gave up 11 bases, with 19 bases separating them. CDR1 DFQATT and CDR2 SNEGSKA come from the germline V gene (reference sequence). Here the CDR3 reads CSAPGPHKVVQYF. Here the CDR3 DNA reads TGCAGTGCTCCGGGACCCCACAAAGTGGTTCAGTACTTC.

This clonotype was recorded a few times. This chain uses TRBV20-1 with TRBJ1-4; 7 bases map to TRBD1. V dropped 6 bases and J dropped 6; count of bases not matched to a gene: 7. Germline V lookup: CDR1 DFQATT, CDR2 SNEGSKA (reference sequence). CDR3 size: 13 residues. The CDR3 coding sequence is TGCAGTGCCCCGACAGGGTTGGATGAAAAACTGTTTTTT. Protein sequence: CSAPTGLDEKLFF.

In nucleotides, the CDR3 is TGTGCCAGCAGCTTAAGGGGACTAGGCAATGAGCAGTACTTC. Translating gives CASSLRGLGNEQYF. The chain links TRBV7-8 to TRBJ2-5, with 8 bases that match TRBD2. CDR3 length: 14 amino acids. Germline CDR1 is SGHVS and CDR2 is FQNEAQ. V lost 2 bases and J lost 11; bases outside the gene matches: 10.

The chain carries TRBV29-1 and TRBJ1-4; weak D call: TRBD1 (5 bases). Germline CDR1 reads SQVTM; CDR2 reads ANQGSEA. V lost 1 base and J lost 7, with 16 bases in between. The CDR3 is made up of 15 amino acids. CDR3 DNA: TGCAGCGTTGAAGGGTTTGGGGGTACCGGTGAAAAACTGTTTTTT. Its translation is CSVEGFGGTGEKLFF.

V gene TRBV9 combines with J gene TRBJ2-1; 7 bases match TRBD2. Trimming cost V 4 bases and J 5 bases; bases outside gene matches: 6. CDR3 length: 14 amino acids. The germline V gene has CDR1 SGDLS and CDR2 YYNGEE. This CDR3 reads CASSSEGGDNEQFF. The DNA for the CDR3 is TGTGCCAGCAGCTCGGAGGGAGGGGACAATGAGCAGTTCTTC.

This chain's CDR3 is CAISHGTGELFF. CDR3 DNA: TGTGCCATCAGTCACGGGACAGGGGAGCTGTTTTTT. The chain recombines TRBV10-3 with TRBJ2-2; tentatively, D is TRBD1 (6 bases). CDR1 ENHRY and CDR2 SYGVKD come from the germline V gene. The CDR3 has 12 amino acids. V lost 5 bases and J 8 bases, leaving 9 bases between the germline ends.

The rearrangement joins TRBV20-1 to TRBJ2-6, with D hard to call. The germline gives CDR1 DFQATT, CDR2 SNEGSKA (reference sequence). CDR3 length: 13 residues. CDR3 protein: CTALDSGANVLTF. The DNA for the CDR3 is TGCACCGCCCTGGACTCTGGGGCCAACGTCCTGACTTTC.

This clonotype showed up many times. The chain joins TRBV20-1 to TRBJ2-7; D gene ambiguous. Germline V gives CDR1 DFQATT, CDR2 SNEGSKA (reference sequence). There are 13 residues in the CDR3. Trimming stripped 3 bases from V and 6 bases from J, with 15 bases between. The CDR3 nucleotides read TGCAGTGCTAGGTTTTTGGCGTTGGGCGAGCAGTACTTC. Protein sequence: CSARFLALGEQYF.

The chain uses TRBV29-1 and TRBJ2-3; a possible D gene is TRBD1 (6 bases). The germline V and J ends were trimmed by 3 bases and 6 bases, with 19 bases remaining between them. Germline V gene sequence: CDR1 SQVTM, CDR2 ANQGSEA. This CDR3 region has 15 residues. CDR3 nucleotide sequence: TGCAGCGTTGATTTCAGGGGCCCGACCCCGGATACGCAGTATTTT. It codes for CSVDFRGPTPDTQYF.

In its sample, this clonotype was seen a few times. The chain is built from TRBV15 and TRBJ2-1, with D tentatively TRBD2 (5 bases). Trimming took off 0 bases at V and 6 bases at J, with 12 bases between the two ends. Germline CDR1 reads LNHNV; CDR2 reads YYDKDF (reference sequence). The CDR3 is 15 amino acids. CDR3 coding DNA: TGTGCCACCAGCAGAGAGGGTCTAGCCGTCAATGAGCAGTTCTTC. It translates to CATSREGLAVNEQFF. The complete variable domain, with remaining parts taken from reference TRBV15 and TRBJ2-1, reads DAMVIQNPRYQVTQFGKPVTLSCSQTLNHNVMYWYQQKSSQAPKLLFHYYDKDFNNEADTPDNFQSRRPNTSFCFLDIRSPGLGDTAMYLCATSREGLAVNEQFFGPGTRLTVL.

This chain links TRBV6-6 with TRBJ2-1; 9 nucleotides line up with TRBD2. Germline V gene sequence: CDR1 MNHNY, CDR2 SVGAGI (reference sequence). The CDR3 loop spans 15 amino acids. With V trimmed by 7 bases and J by 8 bases, 12 bases remained unmatched. The CDR3 nucleotides read TGTGCCAGCACCGGGGCGGCGGGAGGGGGAGATGAGCAGTTCTTC. It yields the protein CASTGAAGGGDEQFF.

The rearrangement uses TRBV15 and TRBJ2-7; D might be TRBD2 (6 bases). CDR1 is LNHNV, CDR2 YYDKDF, per germline (reference sequence). CDR3 length: 15 amino acids. Trimming took 3 bases from V and 7 from J, leaving 19 bases between them. This chain's CDR3 is CATSRSGRELVEQYF. The CDR3 DNA reads as TGTGCCACCAGCAGGTCCGGGCGGGAATTGGTAGAGCAGTACTTC. Filled out from reference TRBV15 and TRBJ2-7, the complete variable domain reads DAMVIQNPRYQVTQFGKPVTLSCSQTLNHNVMYWYQQKSSQAPKLLFHYYDKDFNNEADTPDNFQSRRPNTSFCFLDIRSPGLGDTAMYLCATSRSGRELVEQYFGPGTRLTVT.

Concerning this clonotype: A read error may produce the germline difference seen at one junction end. The rearrangement links TRBV5-1 to TRBJ1-2; tentative D call: TRBD1 (5 bases). Per the germline V gene, CDR1 is SGHRS and CDR2 is YFSETQ. The CDR3 length is 14 residues. The CDR3 DNA reads TGCGCCAGCACCCCTTTGCAGGGCTCCTATGGCTACATCTTC. Protein product: CASTPLQGSYGYIF.

This clonotype was seen more than once but under ten times. The gene calls are TRBV12-3 or TRBV12-4 and TRBJ2-7, with 7 bases that match TRBD2. The CDR3 runs to 14 residues. V gave up 1 base and J gave up 7 bases; unmatched junction bases: 7. The CDR3 sequence: CASSLGLAAHEQYF. The CDR3 region has the DNA TGTGCCAGCAGTTTAGGGCTAGCGGCCCATGAGCAGTACTTC.

This clonotype was seen more than once but under ten times. V and J are TRBV20-1 and TRBJ2-3; TRBD2 matches at 10 bases. Unmatched junction bases numbered 11, after V lost 2 bases and J lost 6 bases. The CDR3 totals 16 residues. The germline CDR1 and CDR2 sequences are DFQATT and SNEGSKA (reference sequence). The CDR3 DNA is TGCAGTGCTAGATTTTTTGGACTAGCGGAAAGGGATACGCAGTATTTT. Protein sequence: CSARFFGLAERDTQYF.

CDR3 sequence reads: CASSLLGLAGHYNEQYF. The CDR3 DNA reads TGTGCCAGCAGTTTACTGGGACTAGCGGGACATTACAATGAGCAGTACTTC. The gene calls are TRBV27 and TRBJ2-7; the match to TRBD2 covers 13 bases. The CDR3 consists of 17 residues. The V gene's germline CDR1 is MNHEY and CDR2 SMNVEV (reference sequence). The junction had 11 bases not matched to a gene; V was cut back by 2 bases and J by 7 bases.

V usage is TRBV10-2 and J usage is TRBJ1-1; D perhaps matches TRBD1 (5 bases). Deletions cut 6 bases from V and 4 bases from J, with 15 bases between. This CDR3 spans 14 amino acids. Germline CDR1 reads WSHSY; CDR2 reads SAAADI. The CDR3 spells CASRGQGLGTEAFF. The CDR3 DNA reads as TGCGCCAGCAGGGGGCAGGGTCTGGGCACTGAAGCTTTCTTT.